This T cell receptor beta chain was retrieved from a study of shared clonotypes between healthy human individuals. Across the whole study: Three plates were used per donor for CD4 naive, three for CD4 memory, two for CD8 naive and one for CD8 memory. Broader study findings: Naive subsets, compared against memory subsets, generally had larger estimated richness values.

The study drew its donors from healthy HIV-negative adults without recent acute infections or vaccinations. TCRdb's copy holds only in-frame clones and misses some; the assay was immunoSEQ multiplex PCR. The sample has roughly 2.6 million clones; around 90% are singletons. For this clone: Antigen unknown. Other nucleotide sequences from this sample produce the same CDR3.

Germline trimming cut 1 base from V and 1 base from J; bases unmatched to any gene: 0. Germline V gives CDR1 SGHTA, CDR2 FQGNSA. CDR3 size: 15 residues. Sample: naive CD4+ T cells sorted from blood. Subset here: CD45RA+ positively selected. This chain connects TRBV7-2 to TRBJ2-7; 11 bases agree with TRBD2. This TCR was recovered from a man between 18 and 35 years old in good health. DNA for the CDR3: TGTGCCAGCAGCTTAGGACTAGCGGGGTCCTACGAGCAGTACTTC. Its protein is CASSLGLAGSYEQYF.